This T cell receptor (beta chain) derives from a study of T cells after yellow fever vaccination (dated by TCRdb to the late 2010s). Describing the broader study: The SMART-Seq v4 Ultra Low Input RNA kit was used to prepare libraries from fractions with low cell numbers. To follow T-cell clones before and after both primary and booster YFV17D yellow fever vaccination, bulk TCR alpha and beta repertoires underwent longitudinal sequencing. Two healthy male donors, one aged 18 to 30 and one aged 30 to 40 years, made up the cohort. Blood was collected at multiple timepoints before and after primary and secondary immunization, and bulk PBMC replicates and cell subsets were isolated.

From its cysteine to its phenylalanine, the CDR3 spans 14 amino acids. Just CDR3 DNA is preserved here, 42 bases in frame from base 1. V is pruned by 6 bases and J by 7 bases, leaving 7 bases of the junction without a gene match. The germline V gene yields SGHTA for CDR1 and FQGNSA for CDR2. The treatment or condition label, read with the paper, signifies: live attenuated yellow fever vaccine strain. At each blood-draw timepoint, two biological replicates of bulk PBMCs were collected. PBMCs were isolated from peripheral blood using a standard Ficoll-Paque protocol. RNA was extracted with TriZol from bulk PBMCs, CD4 and CD8 fractions, and dextramer-positive and dextramer-negative fractions. Here is what the overall study found, with its caveats: A small share of clonotypes was detected in both CD4 and CD8 compartments, with the overlap likely arising from convergent recombination. The secondary T-cell response was found to be weaker but faster than the primary response, with a peak reached on day 5 rather than on day 15. The study included only two donors, which limits how far the findings can be generalized. FACS-sorted repertoires could contain abundant contaminating clonotypes from the bulk population, so computational filtering was required. After the booster, most clones that had expanded after primary vaccination were detected again (roughly 95% of CD4 and 88% of CD8), suggesting broad maintenance of memory.

Synthesis of TCR cDNA relied on 5'RACE template switching, a step that introduced a universal primer site along with unique molecular identifiers. Priming of cDNA synthesis was performed from both the TCR alpha and TCR beta constant segments. Libraries were amplified in two PCR steps, with sample barcodes and sequencing adapters added in the second step. Libraries were sequenced on Illumina HiSeq 2500 (2x100 bp) or NovaSeq (2x150 bp). The original pipeline was this. MIGEC handled demultiplexing of reads and collapsing into UMI consensus sequences, while MiXCR performed V(D)J alignment. Vaccine-responding clonotypes were identified with edgeR using replicate PBMC samples, with FDR below 0.01 and a log2 fold change above 5 up to day 15 being required. Bulk clonotypes were assigned CD4 or CD8 identity according to which sequenced CD4 or CD8 repertoire held them at higher abundance. TCRdb ran its own pipeline on the public reads, namely fastp trimming at Q25 and MiXCR clone calling, and kept in-frame beta chains. Merged by CDR3 protein, the rows form single entries marked with the most common genes and DNA. It is TCRdb's table, rather than the study itself, that gives the V and J calls and clone size. This sample gives fewer than 400,000 distinct CDR3 sequences in total; 6.2% of them show up just once. 15% of the sample is taken by the ten largest.

There are many counts of this clonotype. Its specific antigen is unknown. No much larger clone exists at a distance of one base, and base qualities are not known. The rearrangement combines TRBV7-2 with TRBJ2-7; the central 12 bases match TRBD2. Sequences were derived from PBMCs, sampled 5 days after the yellow fever booster vaccination. The TCR comes from a man younger than 40 who received the YFV17D yellow fever vaccine. The CDR3 region has the sequence CASSSLAGGAEQYF. The sequence in DNA is TGTGCCAGCAGTTCACTAGCGGGAGGTGCGGAGCAGTACTTC.